Listed here are 8 T cell receptor beta chains from one sample, sequenced in a study of Ad26.COV2.S vaccination and SARS-CoV-2 variants. The table came from immunoSEQ multiplex PCR; TCRdb's copy has only in-frame clones and leaves some out. The top ten clones hold approximately 1.5% of a sample with about 680,000 clones, about 90% of them seen once. This sample's treatment: some 20 received Ad26.COV2.S at low or high dose, single or two shots; 5 received placebo; per-sample allocation not given. Day 63 following the first vaccine or placebo injection was when the samples were taken. Material: peripheral blood, obtained in a trial of Ad26.COV2.S vaccine versus placebo. These receptors originate from a person aged 18-60 years who received the Ad26.COV2.S COVID-19 vaccine or a placebo.

This clone was observed a single time. This chain connects TRBV5-4 to TRBJ2-7; 11 bases align to TRBD1. Looked up from germline, CDR1 is SGHNT and CDR2 is YYREEE (reference sequence). The CDR3 contains 14 residues. J lost 3 bases, V lost 3 bases, and 2 bases had no gene match. The DNA of the CDR3 is TGTGCCAGCAGCTGGGGGACAGGGGGCTACGAGCAGTACTTC. This translates into CASSWGTGGYEQYF. The whole variable domain, filled in from reference TRBV5-4 and TRBJ2-7, reads ETGVTQSPTHLIKTRGQQVTLRCSSQSGHNTVSWYQQALGQGPQFIFQYYREEENGRGNFPPRFSGLQFPNYSSELNVNALELDDSALYLCASSWGTGGYEQYFGPGTRLTVT.

This chain links TRBV11-2 with TRBJ2-7; the match to TRBD1 covers 7 bases. Germline V gene data show CDR1 as SGHAT and CDR2 as FQNNGV. This CDR3 is 16 amino acids long. The junction had 11 bases not matched to a gene; V was cut back by 2 bases and J by 4 bases. The CDR3 region is CASSLQGDHKTYEQYF. DNA for the CDR3: TGTGCCAGCAGCTTACAGGGGGATCATAAGACTTACGAGCAGTACTTC.

The rearrangement links TRBV7-6 to TRBJ1-3, with 9 bases lining up with TRBD1. The CDR3 has 15 residues. J lost 2 bases, V lost 4 bases, and 3 bases had no gene match. In germline, CDR1 is SGHVS, CDR2 FNYEAQ. CDR3 sequence (DNA): TGTGCCAGCAGCTCGAGGGACAGGGCTGGAAACACCATATATTTT. This encodes CASSSRDRAGNTIYF.

The chain carries TRBV5-6 and TRBJ1-1; D is possibly TRBD1 (5 bases). V shed 4 bases and J shed 0 bases, with 13 bases lying between them. CDR3 size: 15 residues. Germline loops: CDR1 SGHDT, CDR2 YYEEEE. CDR3 nucleotide sequence: TGTGCCAGCAGCCCCGGGGTGGGGCTGAACACTGAAGCTTTCTTT. Its translation is CASSPGVGLNTEAFF. The full variable domain, completed using reference TRBV5-6 and TRBJ1-1, is DAGVTQSPTHLIKTRGQQVTLRCSPKSGHDTVSWYQQALGQGPQFIFQYYEEEERQRGNFPDRFSGHQFPNYSSELNVNALLLGDSALYLCASSPGVGLNTEAFFGQGTRLTVV.

In the case of this clone: The sample carries other DNA sequences with the same CDR3. The chain carries TRBV12-3 or TRBV12-4 and TRBJ2-7, with D unresolved. Trimming cost V 4 bases and J 4 bases, with 5 bases left between them. The CDR3 length is 11 residues. The CDR3 region is CASSSRYEQYF. The CDR3 nucleotides read TGTGCCAGCAGTTCTCGATACGAGCAGTACTTC.

This chain joins TRBV6-2 or TRBV6-3 and TRBJ2-5; 10 positions match TRBD1. The length of the CDR3 is 15 residues. The V and J ends lost 4 bases and 5 bases, in that order; junction bases with no gene match: 7. CDR1 and CDR2 from the germline V gene are MNHEY and SVGEGT. The DNA for the CDR3 is TGTGCCAGCAGTTCGCCCGGGACAGGGGACGAGACCCAGTACTTC. Amino acids: CASSSPGTGDETQYF.

The chain joins TRBV7-2 to TRBJ1-2, with TRBD1 identical over 7 bases. J lost 3 bases, V lost 5 bases, and 3 bases had no gene match. The length of the CDR3 is 13 residues. Germline V gene sequence: CDR1 SGHTA, CDR2 FQGNSA. The chain's CDR3 is CASSAGGHYGYTF. CDR3 DNA sequence: TGTGCCAGCAGCGCAGGGGGACACTATGGCTACACCTTC.

The chain carries TRBV12-1 and TRBJ1-1. TRBV12-1 is reported as a pseudogene. This CDR3 contains 16 residues. The CDR3 sequence: CASSLPEWASEVEAFF. For the CDR3, the DNA is TGTGCCAGCAGCCTCCCAGAATGGGCATCAGAGGTTGAAGCTTTCTTT.